A single sample gave rise to the 14 T cell receptor beta chains below, sequenced in a study of blood T cell repertoires in COVID-19. Repertoires were generated with immunoSEQ multiplex PCR, while TCRdb's copy carries only in-frame clones and drops some. The sample holds 400,000 to 500,000 clones; about 88% are singletons and the top ten take about 1.5%. The material sequenced was PBMCs or T cells enriched from blood (not recorded which). Receptor source: a woman aged 18-30 years who had been exposed to COVID-19.

This clone turned up a few times. V usage is TRBV27 and J usage is TRBJ2-7, with TRBD1 as a possible D gene (5 bases). Germline V gene sequence: CDR1 MNHEY, CDR2 SMNVEV (reference sequence). The CDR3 consists of 12 residues. Trimming removed 5 bases from V and 3 bases from J, with 8 bases in between. The CDR3 here is CASSPQGYEQYF. In DNA, the CDR3 is TGTGCCAGCAGTCCGCAGGGCTACGAGCAGTACTTC.

A single count supports this clone. The chain joins TRBV11-2 to TRBJ2-5; 9 nucleotides agree with TRBD1. The J segment lost 4 bases and the V segment lost 5 bases, leaving 2 bases of the junction unmatched. Germline values: CDR1 SGHAT, CDR2 FQNNGV. The CDR3 consists of 13 residues. CDR3 sequence: CASSPDRGETQYF. CDR3 DNA: TGTGCCAGCAGCCCGGACAGGGGAGAGACCCAGTACTTC.

The J gene is TRBJ1-5, the V gene TRBV20-1; no reliable D call. Germline assignment: CDR1 DFQATT and CDR2 SNEGSKA (reference sequence). The CDR3 is 11 residues long. Written as DNA, the CDR3 is TGCAGCGCCCCCCACCGGGGGCCCCAGCATTTT. Translating gives CSAPHRGPQHF.

This clone has only a few counts. V and J are TRBV29-1 and TRBJ1-5; a weak D match, TRBD1 (6 bases). The CDR3 length is 13 residues. Looked up from germline, CDR1 is SQVTM and CDR2 is ANQGSEA. V was clipped by 4 bases and J by 2 bases, with 9 bases between them. CDR3 in DNA: TGCAGCGTTGCAGGGGATGGCAATCAGCCCCAGCATTTT. Protein product: CSVAGDGNQPQHF. The complete variable domain, with remaining parts taken from reference TRBV29-1 and TRBJ1-5, reads SAVISQKPSRDICQRGTSLTIQCQVDSQVTMMFWYRQQPGQSLTLIATANQGSEATYESGFVIDKFPISRPNLTFSTLTVSNMSPEDSSIYLCSVAGDGNQPQHFGDGTRLSIL.

The chain is built from TRBV5-1 and TRBJ1-6, with D uncertain. Per germline, CDR1 SGHRS and CDR2 YFSETQ. The V gene lost 0 bases and the J gene lost 8 bases, with 6 bases spanning the gap. The CDR3 has 13 residues. CDR3 in DNA: TGCGCCAGCAGCTTGGAAGTAGATTCACCCCTCCACTTT. This codes for CASSLEVDSPLHF.

A single count supports this clone. The chain couples TRBV28 to TRBJ1-1, with TRBD1 matching 8 bases. V gave up 5 bases and J gave up 3 bases; unmatched junction bases: 8. This CDR3 is 15 amino acids long. Germline loops: CDR1 MDHEN, CDR2 SYDVKM. CDR3 coding DNA: TGTGCCAGCAGTACGGACAGGGAATCGGACACTGAAGCTTTCTTT. Translating it yields CASSTDRESDTEAFF.

This clone appeared a few times. J is TRBJ2-7 and V is TRBV5-1; 12 bases agree with TRBD2. The germline V gene has CDR1 SGHRS and CDR2 YFSETQ. The CDR3 has 17 amino acids. V lost 4 bases to trimming and J lost 2 bases; unmatched junction nucleotides: 10. The CDR3 sequence is CASSEGLAGPTAYEQYF. In DNA form, the CDR3 reads TGCGCCAGCAGCGAGGGACTAGCGGGTCCCACCGCCTACGAGCAGTACTTC.

The chain uses TRBV27 and TRBJ2-3; D not resolved. Trimming took 3 bases from V and 5 from J, leaving 9 bases between them. This CDR3 comprises 13 residues. Germline V gives CDR1 MNHEY, CDR2 SMNVEV (reference sequence). This chain's CDR3 is CASSFGALDTQYF. As DNA, the CDR3 is TGTGCCAGCAGTTTCGGTGCACTAGATACGCAGTATTTT.

The gene calls are TRBV19 and TRBJ2-5; 9 positions match TRBD2. This CDR3 has 16 amino acids. With V trimmed by 3 bases and J by 7 bases, 12 bases remained unmatched. Germline lookup yields CDR1 LNHDA and CDR2 SQIVND (reference sequence). The DNA for the CDR3 is TGTGCCAGTAGTATTTCGGCGGGAGGGCCGTCTGCGACCCAGTACTTC. Its protein product is CASSISAGGPSATQYF.

This chain joins TRBV11-2 and TRBJ1-2; D is unresolved. Germline assignment: CDR1 SGHAT and CDR2 FQNNGV. The V gene lost 2 bases and the J gene lost 5 bases, with 12 bases spanning the gap. The CDR3 consists of 14 residues. The CDR3, as DNA: TGTGCCAGCAGCTTACATGACACACCATATGGCTACACCTTC. This gives the protein CASSLHDTPYGYTF.

In its sample, this clone was seen once. The chain is built from TRBV11-2 and TRBJ2-1, with D perhaps TRBD1 (5 bases). V was shortened by 6 bases and J by 2 bases, with 11 bases between the two germline ends. Germline CDR1 reads SGHAT; CDR2 reads FQNNGV. This CDR3 has 14 residues. This CDR3 is CASRLQVTYNEQFF. Here the CDR3 DNA reads TGTGCCAGCAGATTACAGGTTACCTACAATGAGCAGTTCTTC.

This chain connects TRBV28 to TRBJ1-6; 9 positions match TRBD1. Germline trimming cut 6 bases from V and 9 bases from J; bases unmatched to any gene: 9. This CDR3 has 15 amino acids. Germline CDR1 and CDR2: MDHEN and SYDVKM. DNA for the CDR3: TGTGCCAGCAGGGATCCGGGACAGGGAGTTTCACCCCTCCACTTT. Its translation is CASRDPGQGVSPLHF.

CDR3 in DNA: TGTGCCATCAGGGACAGGGCAACCTACGAGCAGTACTTC. Amino acid sequence: CAIRDRATYEQYF. J is TRBJ2-7 and V is TRBV10-3, with 8 bases aligning to TRBD1. This CDR3 has 13 residues. V gave up 6 bases and J gave up 2 bases; unmatched junction bases: 3. CDR1 is ENHRY, CDR2 SYGVKD, per germline.

A word on this clone: At one end, the junction sequence differs from germline, possibly due to a read error. This chain connects TRBV18 to TRBJ2-7; 7 bases line up with TRBD2. CDR3 size: 17 residues. Per the germline V gene, CDR1 is KGHSH and CDR2 is LQKENI. The CDR3: CASSRALSLATSDEQYF. CDR3 DNA: TGTGCCAGCTCCCGGGCCCTCTCACTAGCGACCTCCGACGAGCAGTACTTC.